This T cell receptor (beta chain) comes out of a study of shared clonotypes between healthy human individuals. Study outcomes and limitations: Clonotype sharing among donors was thought likely to change with sequencing depth. Though the depth was large, rarefaction showed that sorted-subset sequencing was incomplete.

Only in-frame clones appear in the TCRdb table, and some are missing; sequencing was by immunoSEQ multiplex PCR. The sample shows some 1,400,000 clones, roughly 97% of them seen only once. Concerning this clone itself: The antigen remains undetermined.

Germline V gene data show CDR1 as MNHNY and CDR2 as SVGAGI (reference sequence). Deletions cut 8 bases from V and 4 bases from J, with 12 bases between. This CDR3 comprises 12 residues. The sample comprised naive CD4+ T cells sorted from blood. Documented subset: CD45RA+ positively selected. The clonotype comes from a young man in good health. The chain joins TRBV6-6 to TRBJ2-7; D not certain. CDR3 protein: CASRGPKYEQYF. CDR3 nucleotide sequence: TGTGCCAGCCGCGGACCTAAGTACGAGCAGTACTTC.